The sequence of this TCR beta chain was determined in a study of cytomegalovirus exposure and HLA in healthy donors. General study results and limits: The classifier reportedly diagnosed cytomegalovirus status with high specificity and sensitivity. Most sequenced TCRs were rare (though some public TCRs occurred in many donors). Cytomegalovirus-associated TCR beta chains were listed, numbering 150 to 200.

This CDR3 contains 14 residues. V was shortened by 8 bases and J by 5 bases, with 16 bases between the two germline ends. Germline CDR1 reads LNHDA; CDR2 reads SQIVND (reference sequence). Turning to this clone: Antigen: not known.

The protocol was immunoSEQ multiplex PCR, while the TCRdb copy is restricted to in-frame clones and leaves out a portion. Found here are about 240,000 clones, about 86% of them singletons; the top ten hold less than 1.5%. The donors were part of the roughly 110-subject validation cohort, which stood apart from the roughly 670-subject first cohort. The sample consisted of PBMCs. The TCR comes from a woman in her thirties in good health and CMV-seropositive. The rearrangement uses TRBV19 and TRBJ2-1; perhaps TRBD1 as D (7 bases). The CDR3, as DNA: TGTGCCAGTGGTGGAGGGACAGCCAACAATGAGCAGTTCTTC. Translating gives CASGGGTANNEQFF.